Sequencing of this T cell receptor beta chain was carried out in a study of blood T cells in healthy people across ages. This clonotype was seen repeatedly, ten times or more. Its specificity is unknown. It was with a sample-barcoded 5' primer and a J-beta primer mix that a second PCR of roughly 7 to 12 cycles was run. TCRdb independently ran MiXCR on the 5' RACE reads; one entry per CDR3 protein. The sample has 800,000 to 950,000 distinct CDR3 sequences; roughly 43% are singletons. Aged roughly 6 to 95, donors were systemically healthy Caucasians from Russia. Germline assignment: CDR1 MNHEY and CDR2 SMNVEV (reference sequence). CDR3 length: 13 amino acids. V shed 6 bases, J shed 1 base, and the junction held 2 bases outside the gene matches. Findings and caveats of the study: Donors of long life had a larger count of naive CD4+ cells and greater diversity than aged donors. The recorded TCR beta diversity per million T cells decreased in a roughly linear manner with age.

The V and J genes are TRBV27 and TRBJ1-2, with TRBD1 matching 7 bases. Source material: blood. The TCR sequence derives from a man younger than 40 in good health. CDR3 in DNA: TGTGCCAGCAGCCGGGACAGTAACTATGGCTACACCTTC. Its translation is CASSRDSNYGYTF.